This T cell receptor beta chain was documented in a study of OX40 agonist ivuxolimab in advanced cancers. The study, taken as a whole, reports: At 0.1 to 3.0 mg/kg, CD4+ and CD8+ blood T cells expanded clonally by week 6.

Sampling times: baseline, cycle 4 day 1, cycle 7 day 1. About this clone: The antigen is undetermined. Its ends do not fully match the called genes, so a read error is possible.

Here immunoSEQ multiplex PCR was the method, and the copy in TCRdb shows in-frame clones only, minus some. This table holds roughly 53,000 clones, 85% to 90% found once. Germline V gives CDR1 ENHRY, CDR2 SYGVKD. This CDR3 has 14 amino acids. Here the sequenced sample was CD4+ or CD8+ T cells sorted from blood, taken in a trial of the OX40 agonist ivuxolimab. The J gene is TRBJ1-1, the V gene TRBV10-3; the match to TRBD1 covers 9 bases. The TCR sequence derives from an adult with an advanced solid tumor such as melanoma, head and neck, liver or kidney cancer. The CDR3 spells CAATPGQGNIEAFF. The DNA for the CDR3 is TGTGCCGCAACGCCGGGACAGGGAAACATTGAAGCTTTCTTT.